The rows below give T cell receptor beta chains drawn from one sample of a study of T cells in Graves' hyperthyroidism and ophthalmopathy. TCRdb independently ran MiXCR on the multiplex PCR reads; one entry per CDR3 protein. The data contain about 840,000 distinct CDR3 sequences, about two fifths of them singletons. Sequenced material: blood. These receptors originate from a man between 18 and 35 years old with Graves' hyperthyroidism. CDR3s include the opening cysteine and the closing phenylalanine or tryptophan. The order of the fields is J gene, D gene, clone size, V gene, CDR3 protein, CDR3 DNA. A D gene is named only where the DNA matches it firmly. A row's size may be missing; if present it is once, few, many or a size class.

>TRBJ2-6|TRBD1|few|TRBV11-2
CASSDAGTGGTGANVLTF
TGTGCCAGCAGCGACGCTGGGACAGGGGGCACTGGGGCCAACGTCCTGACTTTC
>TRBJ2-2|-|many|TRBV9
CASSVDVSNTGELFF
TGTGCCAGCAGCGTAGACGTGTCGAACACCGGGGAGCTGTTTTTT
>TRBJ1-4|-|once|TRBV2
CASGGGSEKLFF
TGTGCCAGCGGGGGGGGGAGTGAAAAACTGTTTTTT
>TRBJ2-6|TRBD2|-|TRBV11-1
CASKQTSASSGANVLTF
TGTGCCAGCAAGCAAACTAGCGCCAGCTCTGGGGCCAACGTCCTGACTTTC
>TRBJ2-5|TRBD2|few|TRBV10-3
CASGAGGRQETQYF
TGTGCCAGCGGAGCGGGGGGGCGACAAGAGACCCAGTACTTC
>TRBJ1-4|-|many|TRBV2
CASTRDNEKLFF
TGTGCCAGCACAAGGGATAATGAAAAACTGTTTTTT
>TRBJ1-1|-|-|TRBV20-1
CSARTGSEEAFF
TGCAGTGCTAGAACCGGGTCTGAAGAAGCTTTCTTT
>TRBJ2-5|-|few|TRBV5-5
CASSFPGRGETQYF
TGTGCCAGCAGCTTCCCGGGAAGGGGAGAGACCCAGTACTTC
>TRBJ1-3|-|-|TRBV7-9
CASSQDRSGSGNTIYF
TGCGCCAGCAGCCAAGATCGCTCAGGTTCTGGAAACACCATATATTTT
>TRBJ2-2|TRBD2|-|TRBV10-2
CASLGGERGPNTGELFF
TGCGCCAGCTTGGGGGGGGAGCGGGGGCCGAACACCGGGGAGCTGTTTTTT
>TRBJ1-3|-|-|TRBV7-2
CASSLGRGSSSGNTIYF
TGTGCCAGCAGCTTAGGGAGAGGTTCTAGCTCTGGAAACACCATATATTTT
>TRBJ1-4|-|many|TRBV20-1
CSAPLEHGAQKLFF
TGCAGTGCACCTCTTGAGCACGGAGCCCAAAAACTGTTTTTT
>TRBJ2-5|-|-|TRBV29-1
CSVDPDRSNQPQYF
TGCAGCGTTGACCCGGACAGAAGCAATCAGCCCCAGTACTTC
>TRBJ1-4|-|-|TRBV19
CASARTPFYEKLFF
TGTGCCAGTGCCCGGACCCCTTTTTATGAAAAACTGTTTTTT